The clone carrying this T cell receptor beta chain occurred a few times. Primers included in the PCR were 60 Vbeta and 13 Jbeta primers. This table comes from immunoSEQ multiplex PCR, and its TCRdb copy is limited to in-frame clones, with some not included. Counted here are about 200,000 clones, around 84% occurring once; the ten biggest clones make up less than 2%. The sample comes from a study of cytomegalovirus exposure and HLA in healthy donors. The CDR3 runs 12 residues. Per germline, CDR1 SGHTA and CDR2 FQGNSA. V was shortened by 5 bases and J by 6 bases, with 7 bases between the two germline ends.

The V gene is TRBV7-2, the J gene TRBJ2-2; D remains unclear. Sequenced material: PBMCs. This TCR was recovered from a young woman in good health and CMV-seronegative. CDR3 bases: TGTGCCAGCAGCCCCCGGGCCGGGGAGCTGTTTTTT. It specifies CASSPRAGELFF.